This TCR beta chain emerged from a study of T cell changes during pregnancy in multiple sclerosis. The CDR3 totals 15 residues. J was trimmed by 5 bases and V by 4 bases; bases with no gene match: 7. Per germline, CDR1 MNHEY and CDR2 SMNVEV (reference sequence). Profiling relied on immunoSEQ multiplex PCR, and the TCRdb table lists in-frame clones only, not all of them. The table lists tens of thousands of clones, around 90% of them singletons. The sample consisted of peripheral blood, taken after pregnancy. The source of this sequence is a female donor with multiple sclerosis, enrolled in a pregnancy study. This chain links TRBV27 with TRBJ1-1; 10 nucleotides match TRBD1. The CDR3 DNA sequence: TGTGCCAGCAGTTGGGGGGACAGGGGAGGGACTGAAGCTTTCTTT. Protein product: CASSWGDRGGTEAFF.